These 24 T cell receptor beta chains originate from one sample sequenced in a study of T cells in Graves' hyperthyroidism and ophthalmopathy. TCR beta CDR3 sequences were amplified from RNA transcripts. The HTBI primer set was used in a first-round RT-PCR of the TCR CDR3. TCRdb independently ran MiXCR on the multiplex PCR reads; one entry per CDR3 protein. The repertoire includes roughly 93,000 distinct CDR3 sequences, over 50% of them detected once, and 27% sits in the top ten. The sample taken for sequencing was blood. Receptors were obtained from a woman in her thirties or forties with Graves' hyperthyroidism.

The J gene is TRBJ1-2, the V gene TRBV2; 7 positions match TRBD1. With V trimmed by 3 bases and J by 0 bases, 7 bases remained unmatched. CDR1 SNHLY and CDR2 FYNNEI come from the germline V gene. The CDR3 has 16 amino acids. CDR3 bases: TGTGCCAGCAGTGATTGGGCAGGGGGAGCTAACTATGGCTACACCTTC. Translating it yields CASSDWAGGANYGYTF.

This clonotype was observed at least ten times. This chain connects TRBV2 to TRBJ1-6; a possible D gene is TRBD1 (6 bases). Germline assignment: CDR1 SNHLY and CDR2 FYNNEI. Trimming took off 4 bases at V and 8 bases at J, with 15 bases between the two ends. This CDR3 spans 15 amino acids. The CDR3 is CASSARTVRDSPLHF. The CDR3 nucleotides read TGTGCCAGCAGTGCCCGGACAGTCCGGGATTCACCCCTCCACTTT.

The CDR3 loop is CATSTQGAAELFF. The CDR3 nucleotides read TGTGCCACCAGCACACAGGGGGCGGCGGAGCTGTTTTTT. The rearrangement joins TRBV15 to TRBJ2-2; 9 bases align to TRBD1. With 4 bases clipped from V and 10 bases from J, the junction kept 4 bases outside the gene matches. Germline V CDR1 and CDR2: LNHNV, YYDKDF (reference sequence). This CDR3 comprises 13 residues. Full variable domain (rest looked up from reference TRBV15 and TRBJ2-2): DAMVIQNPRYQVTQFGKPVTLSCSQTLNHNVMYWYQQKSSQAPKLLFHYYDKDFNNEADTPDNFQSRRPNTSFCFLDIRSPGLGDTAMYLCATSTQGAAELFFGEGSRLTVL.

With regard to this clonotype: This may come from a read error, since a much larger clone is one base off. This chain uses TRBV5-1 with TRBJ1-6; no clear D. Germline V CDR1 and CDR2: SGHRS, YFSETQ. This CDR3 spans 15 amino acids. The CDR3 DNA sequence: TGCGCCGGCAGCTTGAGGACTAGAGGATTTTCACCCCTCCACTTT. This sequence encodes CAGSLRTRGFSPLHF.

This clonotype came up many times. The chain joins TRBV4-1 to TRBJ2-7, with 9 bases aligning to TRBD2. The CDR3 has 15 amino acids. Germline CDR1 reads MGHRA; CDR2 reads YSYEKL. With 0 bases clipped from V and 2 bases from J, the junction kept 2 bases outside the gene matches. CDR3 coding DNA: TGCGCCAGCAGCCAAGAGCAGCGGGGGGCCTACGAGCAGTACTTC. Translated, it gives CASSQEQRGAYEQYF.

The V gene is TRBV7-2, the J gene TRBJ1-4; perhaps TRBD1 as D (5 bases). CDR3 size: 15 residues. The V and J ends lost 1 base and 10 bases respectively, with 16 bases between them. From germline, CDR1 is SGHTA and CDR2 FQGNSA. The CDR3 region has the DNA TGTGCCAGCAGCTTAGAGGGGACGGGCTCTGGAAAACTGTTTTTT. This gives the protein CASSLEGTGSGKLFF.

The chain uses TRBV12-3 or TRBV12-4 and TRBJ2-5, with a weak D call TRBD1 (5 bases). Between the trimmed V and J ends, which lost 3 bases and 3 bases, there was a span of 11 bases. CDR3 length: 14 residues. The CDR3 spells CASSLIGVEETQYF. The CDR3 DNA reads TGTGCCAGCAGTTTGATAGGGGTGGAAGAGACCCAGTACTTC.

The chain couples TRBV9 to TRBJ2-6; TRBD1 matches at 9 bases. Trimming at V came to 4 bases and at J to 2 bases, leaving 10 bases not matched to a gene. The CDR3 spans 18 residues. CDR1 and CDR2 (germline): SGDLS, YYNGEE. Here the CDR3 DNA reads TGTGCCAGCAGCCAAGCCCCGGGACAGGGTACTGGGGCCAACGTCCTGACTTTC. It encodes CASSQAPGQGTGANVLTF. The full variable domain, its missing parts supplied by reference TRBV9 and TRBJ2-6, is DSGVTQTPKHLITATGQRVTLRCSPRSGDLSVYWYQQSLDQGLQFLIQYYNGEERAKGNILERFSAQQFPDLHSELNLSSLELGDSALYFCASSQAPGQGTGANVLTFGAGSRLTVL.

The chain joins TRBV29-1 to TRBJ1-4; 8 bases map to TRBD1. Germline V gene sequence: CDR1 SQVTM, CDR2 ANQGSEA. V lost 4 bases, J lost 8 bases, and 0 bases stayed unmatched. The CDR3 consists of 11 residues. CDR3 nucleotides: TGCAGCGTTGGACAGGGGGAAAAACTGTTTTTT. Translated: CSVGQGEKLFF.

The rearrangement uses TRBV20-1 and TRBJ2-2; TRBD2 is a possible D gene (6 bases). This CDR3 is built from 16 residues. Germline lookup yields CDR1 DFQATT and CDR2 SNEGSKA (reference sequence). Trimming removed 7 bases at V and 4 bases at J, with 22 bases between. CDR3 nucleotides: TGCAGTGAGCGGACGACCCTAGGGAGGAGCACCGGGGAGCTGTTTTTT. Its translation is CSERTTLGRSTGELFF.

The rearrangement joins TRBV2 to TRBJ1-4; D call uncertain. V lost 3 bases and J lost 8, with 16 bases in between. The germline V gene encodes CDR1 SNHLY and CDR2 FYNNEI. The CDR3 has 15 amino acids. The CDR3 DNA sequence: TGTGCCAGCAGTGACACTAGCACCGGGGAGGAAAAACTGTTTTTT. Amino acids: CASSDTSTGEEKLFF.

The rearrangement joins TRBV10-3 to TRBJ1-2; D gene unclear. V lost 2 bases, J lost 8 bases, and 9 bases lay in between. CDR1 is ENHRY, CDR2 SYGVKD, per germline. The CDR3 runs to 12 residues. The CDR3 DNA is TGTGCCATCAGTGAGGCGAGGTTGGGCTACACCTTC. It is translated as CAISEARLGYTF.

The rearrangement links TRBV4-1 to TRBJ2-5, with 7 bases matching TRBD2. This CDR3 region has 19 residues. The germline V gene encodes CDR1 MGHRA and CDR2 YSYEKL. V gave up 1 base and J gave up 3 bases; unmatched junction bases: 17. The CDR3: CASSQAGISSYSGEETQYF. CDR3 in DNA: TGCGCCAGCAGCCAAGCTGGGATCAGCTCCTACAGCGGGGAAGAGACCCAGTACTTC.

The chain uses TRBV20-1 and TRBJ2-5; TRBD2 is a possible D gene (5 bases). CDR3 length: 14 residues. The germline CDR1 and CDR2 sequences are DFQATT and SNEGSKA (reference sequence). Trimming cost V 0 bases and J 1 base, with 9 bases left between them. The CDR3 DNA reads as TGCAGTGCTAGAGATCAGGCGGGCCAAGAGACCCAGTACTTC. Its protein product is CSARDQAGQETQYF.

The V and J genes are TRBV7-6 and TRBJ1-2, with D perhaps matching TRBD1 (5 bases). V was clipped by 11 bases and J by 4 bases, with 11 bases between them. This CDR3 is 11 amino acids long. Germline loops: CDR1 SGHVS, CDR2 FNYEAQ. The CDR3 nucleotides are TGTGCCTGGAGCGGGGCCTATGGCTACACCTTC. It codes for CAWSGAYGYTF. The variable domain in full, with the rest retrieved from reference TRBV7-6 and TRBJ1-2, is GAGVSQSPRYKVTKRGQDVALRCDPISGHVSLYWYRQALGQGPEFLTYFNYEAQQDKSGLPNDRFSAERPEGSISTLTIQRTEQRDSAMYRCAWSGAYGYTFGSGTRLTVV.

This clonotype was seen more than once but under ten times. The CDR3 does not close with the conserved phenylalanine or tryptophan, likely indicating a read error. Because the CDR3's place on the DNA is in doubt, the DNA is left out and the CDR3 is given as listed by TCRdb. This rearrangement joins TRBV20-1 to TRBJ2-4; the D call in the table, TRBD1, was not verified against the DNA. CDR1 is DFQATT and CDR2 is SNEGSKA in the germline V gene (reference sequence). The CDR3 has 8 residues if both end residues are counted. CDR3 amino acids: CSARRGTG.

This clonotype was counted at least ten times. CDR3 in amino acids: CASRPTGTRNEQYF. In DNA form, the CDR3 reads TGTGCCAGCAGGCCAACCGGGACTAGAAACGAGCAGTACTTC. The V call is TRBV2, the J call TRBJ2-7, with 8 bases fitting TRBD2. The CDR3 contains 14 residues. Germline trimming cut 6 bases from V and 5 bases from J; bases unmatched to any gene: 9. Looked up from germline, CDR1 is SNHLY and CDR2 is FYNNEI.

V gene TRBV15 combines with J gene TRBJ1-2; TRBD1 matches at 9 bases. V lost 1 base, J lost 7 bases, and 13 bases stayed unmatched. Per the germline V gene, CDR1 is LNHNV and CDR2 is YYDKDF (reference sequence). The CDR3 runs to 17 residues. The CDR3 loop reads CATSRAGTGREVFGYTF. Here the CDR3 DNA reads TGTGCCACCAGCAGAGCTGGGACAGGGAGAGAAGTATTTGGCTACACCTTC.

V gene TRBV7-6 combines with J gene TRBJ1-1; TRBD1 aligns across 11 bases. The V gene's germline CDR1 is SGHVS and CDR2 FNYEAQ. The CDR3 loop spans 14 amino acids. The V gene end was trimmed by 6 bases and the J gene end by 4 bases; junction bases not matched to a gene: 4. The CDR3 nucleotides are TGTGCCAGCAGACCCGGGACAGGGGGCACTGAAGCTTTCTTT. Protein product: CASRPGTGGTEAFF.

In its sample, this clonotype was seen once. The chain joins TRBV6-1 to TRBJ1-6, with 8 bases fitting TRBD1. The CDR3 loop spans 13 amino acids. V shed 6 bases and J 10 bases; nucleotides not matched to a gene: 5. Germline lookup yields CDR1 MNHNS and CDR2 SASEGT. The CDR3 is CASRGQGDSPLHF. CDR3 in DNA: TGTGCCAGCAGAGGACAGGGCGACTCACCCCTCCACTTT.

The CDR3 loop reads CASFQQGDYTF. The DNA of the CDR3 is TGTGCCAGCTTCCAACAGGGGGACTACACCTTC. The rearrangement links TRBV6-6 to TRBJ1-2; the match to TRBD1 covers 8 bases. J was trimmed by 10 bases and V by 8 bases; bases with no gene match: 6. There are 11 residues in the CDR3. Germline V gene data show CDR1 as MNHNY and CDR2 as SVGAGI (reference sequence).

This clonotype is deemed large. CDR3: CASRASNQPQHF. The CDR3 nucleotides are TGCGCCAGCAGGGCTAGCAATCAGCCCCAGCATTTT. This chain uses TRBV10-2 with TRBJ1-5, with D unresolved. CDR1 is WSHSY and CDR2 is SAAADI in the germline V gene. There are 12 residues in the CDR3. Trimming stripped 6 bases from V and 0 bases from J, with 3 bases between.

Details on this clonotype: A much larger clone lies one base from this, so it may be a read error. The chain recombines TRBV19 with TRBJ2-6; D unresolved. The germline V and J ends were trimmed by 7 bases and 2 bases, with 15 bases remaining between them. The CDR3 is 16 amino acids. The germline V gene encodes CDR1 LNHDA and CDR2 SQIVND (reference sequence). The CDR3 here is CASTQYGRPGANVLTF. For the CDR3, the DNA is TGTGCCAGTACCCAATATGGGCGACCTGGGGCCAACGTCCTGACTTTC.

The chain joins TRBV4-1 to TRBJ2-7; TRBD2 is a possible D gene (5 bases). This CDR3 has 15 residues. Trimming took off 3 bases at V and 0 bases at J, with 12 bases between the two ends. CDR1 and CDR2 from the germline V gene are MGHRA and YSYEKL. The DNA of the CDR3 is TGCGCCAGCAGCCAGGTGTTCGGGGACTCCTACGAGCAGTACTTC. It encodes CASSQVFGDSYEQYF.